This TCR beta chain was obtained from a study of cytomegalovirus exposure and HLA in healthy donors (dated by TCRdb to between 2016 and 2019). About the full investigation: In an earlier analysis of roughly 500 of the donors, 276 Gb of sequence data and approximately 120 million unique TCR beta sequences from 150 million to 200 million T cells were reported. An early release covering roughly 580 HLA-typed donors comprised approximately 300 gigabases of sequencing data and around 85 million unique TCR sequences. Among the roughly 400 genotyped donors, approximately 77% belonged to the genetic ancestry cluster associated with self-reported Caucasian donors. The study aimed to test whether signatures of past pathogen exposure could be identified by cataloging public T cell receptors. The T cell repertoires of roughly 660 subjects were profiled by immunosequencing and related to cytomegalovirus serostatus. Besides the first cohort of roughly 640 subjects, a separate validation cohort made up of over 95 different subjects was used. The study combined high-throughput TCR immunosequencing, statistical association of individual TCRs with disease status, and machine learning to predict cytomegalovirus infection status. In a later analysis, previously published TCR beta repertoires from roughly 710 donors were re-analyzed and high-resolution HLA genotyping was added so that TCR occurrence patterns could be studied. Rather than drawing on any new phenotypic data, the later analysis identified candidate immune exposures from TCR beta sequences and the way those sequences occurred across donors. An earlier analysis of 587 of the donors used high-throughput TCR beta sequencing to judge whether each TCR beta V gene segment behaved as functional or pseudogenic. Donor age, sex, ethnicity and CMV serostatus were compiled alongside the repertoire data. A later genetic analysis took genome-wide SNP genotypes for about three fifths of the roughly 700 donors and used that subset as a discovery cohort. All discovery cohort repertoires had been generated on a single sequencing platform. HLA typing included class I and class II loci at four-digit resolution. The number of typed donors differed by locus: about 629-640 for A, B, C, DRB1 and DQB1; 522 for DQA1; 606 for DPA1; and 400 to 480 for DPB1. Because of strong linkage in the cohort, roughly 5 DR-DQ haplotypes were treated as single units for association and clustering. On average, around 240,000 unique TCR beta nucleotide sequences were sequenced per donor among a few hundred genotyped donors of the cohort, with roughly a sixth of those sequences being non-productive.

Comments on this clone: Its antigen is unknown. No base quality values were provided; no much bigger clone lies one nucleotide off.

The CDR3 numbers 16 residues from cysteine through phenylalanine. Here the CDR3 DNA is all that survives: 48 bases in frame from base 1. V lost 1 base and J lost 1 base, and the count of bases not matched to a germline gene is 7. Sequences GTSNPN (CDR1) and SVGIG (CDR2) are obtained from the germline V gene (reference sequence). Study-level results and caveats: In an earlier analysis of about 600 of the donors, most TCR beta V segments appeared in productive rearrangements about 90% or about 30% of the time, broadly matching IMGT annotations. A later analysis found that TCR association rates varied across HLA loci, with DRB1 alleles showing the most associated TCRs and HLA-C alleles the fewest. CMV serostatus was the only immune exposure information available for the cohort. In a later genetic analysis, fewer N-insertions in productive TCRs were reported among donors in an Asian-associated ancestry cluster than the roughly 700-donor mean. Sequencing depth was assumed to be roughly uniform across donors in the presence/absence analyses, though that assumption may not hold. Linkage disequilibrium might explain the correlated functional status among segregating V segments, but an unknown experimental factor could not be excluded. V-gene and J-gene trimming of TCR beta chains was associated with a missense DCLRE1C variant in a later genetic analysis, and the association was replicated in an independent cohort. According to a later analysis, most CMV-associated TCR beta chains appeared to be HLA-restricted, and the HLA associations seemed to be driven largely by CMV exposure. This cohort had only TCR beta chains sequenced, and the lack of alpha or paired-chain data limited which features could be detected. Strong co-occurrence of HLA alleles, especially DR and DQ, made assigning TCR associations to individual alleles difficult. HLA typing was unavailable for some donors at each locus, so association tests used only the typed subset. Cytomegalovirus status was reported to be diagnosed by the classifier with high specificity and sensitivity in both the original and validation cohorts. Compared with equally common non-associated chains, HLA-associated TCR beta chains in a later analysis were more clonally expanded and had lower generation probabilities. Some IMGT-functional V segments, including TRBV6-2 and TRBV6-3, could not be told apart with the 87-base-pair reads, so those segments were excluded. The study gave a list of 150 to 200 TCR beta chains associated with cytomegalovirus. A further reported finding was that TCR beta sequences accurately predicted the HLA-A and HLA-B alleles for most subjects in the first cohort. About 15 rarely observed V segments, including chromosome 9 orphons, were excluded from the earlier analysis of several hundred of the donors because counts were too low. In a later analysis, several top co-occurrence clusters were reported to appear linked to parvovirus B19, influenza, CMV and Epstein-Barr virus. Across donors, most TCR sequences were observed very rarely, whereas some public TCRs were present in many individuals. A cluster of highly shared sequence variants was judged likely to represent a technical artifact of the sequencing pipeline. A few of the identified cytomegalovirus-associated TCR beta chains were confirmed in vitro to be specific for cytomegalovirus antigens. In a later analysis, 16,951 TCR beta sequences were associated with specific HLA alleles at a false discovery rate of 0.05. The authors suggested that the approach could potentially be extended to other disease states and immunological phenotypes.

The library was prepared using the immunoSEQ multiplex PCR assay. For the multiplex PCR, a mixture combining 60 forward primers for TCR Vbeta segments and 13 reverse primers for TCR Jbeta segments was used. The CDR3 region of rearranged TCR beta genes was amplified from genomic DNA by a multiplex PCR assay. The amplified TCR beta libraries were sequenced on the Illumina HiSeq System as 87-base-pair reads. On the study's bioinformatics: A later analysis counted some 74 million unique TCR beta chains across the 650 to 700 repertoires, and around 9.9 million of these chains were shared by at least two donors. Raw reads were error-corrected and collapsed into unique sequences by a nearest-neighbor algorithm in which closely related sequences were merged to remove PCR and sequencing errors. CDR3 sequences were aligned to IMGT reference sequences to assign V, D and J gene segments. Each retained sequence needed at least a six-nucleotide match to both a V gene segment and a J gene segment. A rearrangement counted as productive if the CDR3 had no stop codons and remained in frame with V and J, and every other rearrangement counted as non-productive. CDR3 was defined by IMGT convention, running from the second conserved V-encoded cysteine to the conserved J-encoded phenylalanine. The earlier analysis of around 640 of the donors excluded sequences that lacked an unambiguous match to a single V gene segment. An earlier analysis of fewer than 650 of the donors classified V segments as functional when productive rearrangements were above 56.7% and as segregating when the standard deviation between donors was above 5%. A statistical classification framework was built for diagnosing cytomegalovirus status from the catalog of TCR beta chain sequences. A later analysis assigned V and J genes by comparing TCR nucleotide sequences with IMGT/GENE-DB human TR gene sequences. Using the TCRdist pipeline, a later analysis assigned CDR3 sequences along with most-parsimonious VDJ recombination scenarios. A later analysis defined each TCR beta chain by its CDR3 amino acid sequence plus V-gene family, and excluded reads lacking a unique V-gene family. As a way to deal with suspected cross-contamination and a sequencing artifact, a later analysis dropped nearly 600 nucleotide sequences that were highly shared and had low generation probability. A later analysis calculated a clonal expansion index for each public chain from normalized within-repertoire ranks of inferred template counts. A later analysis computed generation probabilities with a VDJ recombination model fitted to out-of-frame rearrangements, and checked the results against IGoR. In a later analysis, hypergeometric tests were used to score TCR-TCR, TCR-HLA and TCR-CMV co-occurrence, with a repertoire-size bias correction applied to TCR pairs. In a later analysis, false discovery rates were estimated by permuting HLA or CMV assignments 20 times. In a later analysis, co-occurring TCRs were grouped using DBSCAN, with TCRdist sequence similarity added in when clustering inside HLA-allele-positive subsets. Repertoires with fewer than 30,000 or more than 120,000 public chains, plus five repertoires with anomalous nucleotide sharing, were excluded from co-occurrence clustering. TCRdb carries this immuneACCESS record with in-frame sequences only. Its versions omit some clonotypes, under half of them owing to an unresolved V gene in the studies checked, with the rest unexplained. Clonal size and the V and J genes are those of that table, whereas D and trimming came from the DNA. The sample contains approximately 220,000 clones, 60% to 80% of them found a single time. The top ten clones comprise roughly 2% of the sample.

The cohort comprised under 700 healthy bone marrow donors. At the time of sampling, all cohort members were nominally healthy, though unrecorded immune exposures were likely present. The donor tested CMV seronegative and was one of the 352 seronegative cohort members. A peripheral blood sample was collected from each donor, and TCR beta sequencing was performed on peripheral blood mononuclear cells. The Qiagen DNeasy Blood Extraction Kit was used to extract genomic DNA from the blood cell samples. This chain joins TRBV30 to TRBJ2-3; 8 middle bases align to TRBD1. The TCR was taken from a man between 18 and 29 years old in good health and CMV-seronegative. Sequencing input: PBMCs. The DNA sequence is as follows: TGTGCCTGGAGTGCCCTGACAGGGGAGGGCACAGATACGCAGTATTTT. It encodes CAWSALTGEGTDTQYF. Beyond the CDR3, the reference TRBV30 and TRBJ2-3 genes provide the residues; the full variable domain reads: SQTIHQWPATLVQPVGSPLSLECTVEGTSNPNLYWYRQAAGRGLQLLFYSVGIGQISSEVPQNLSASRPQDRQFILSSKKLLLSDSGFYLCAWSALTGEGTDTQYFGPGTRLTVL.